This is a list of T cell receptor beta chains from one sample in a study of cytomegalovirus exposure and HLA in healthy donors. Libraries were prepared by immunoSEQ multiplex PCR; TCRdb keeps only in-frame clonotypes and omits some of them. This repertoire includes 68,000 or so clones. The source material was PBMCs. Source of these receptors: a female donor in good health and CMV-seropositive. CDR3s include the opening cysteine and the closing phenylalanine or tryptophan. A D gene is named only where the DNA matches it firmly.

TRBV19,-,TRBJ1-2,CASLSDSDFPYGYTF,TGTGCCAGCCTATCTGACTCCGACTTCCCTTATGGCTACACCTTC
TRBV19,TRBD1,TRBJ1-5,CASRPFGGTGDSNQPQHF,TGTGCCAGTAGGCCATTTGGGGGGACAGGAGATAGCAATCAGCCCCAGCATTTT
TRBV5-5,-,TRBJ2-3,CASSLQGDTQYF,TGTGCCAGCAGCTTACAGGGAGATACGCAGTATTTT
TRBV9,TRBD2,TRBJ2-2,CASSASGRVGGELFF,TGTGCCAGCAGCGCAAGCGGGAGGGTGGGCGGGGAGCTGTTTTTT
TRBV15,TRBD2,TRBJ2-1,CATSREGPFTSGSTDEQFF,TGTGCCACCAGCAGAGAGGGCCCCTTTACTAGCGGGAGTACAGATGAGCAGTTCTTC
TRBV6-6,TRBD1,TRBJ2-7,CASSKPRDRNYEQYF,TGTGCCAGCAGTAAACCCCGGGACAGAAACTACGAGCAGTACTTC
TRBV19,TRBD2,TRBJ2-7,CASSIREGEQYF,TGTGCCAGTAGTATCAGGGAGGGCGAGCAGTACTTC
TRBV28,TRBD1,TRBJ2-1,CASSLTGGYNEQFF,TGTGCCAGCAGTCTGACAGGGGGCTACAATGAGCAGTTCTTC
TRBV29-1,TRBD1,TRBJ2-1,CSVEDMTGFSNEQFF,TGCAGCGTTGAAGATATGACAGGGTTTTCCAATGAGCAGTTCTTC
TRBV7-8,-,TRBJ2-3,CASSLNFDISTDTQYF,TGTGCCAGCAGCTTAAACTTCGACATTAGCACAGATACGCAGTATTTT
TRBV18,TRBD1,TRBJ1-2,CASSHGDSGYTF,TGTGCCAGCTCACATGGGGACAGTGGCTACACCTTC
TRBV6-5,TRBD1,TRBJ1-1,CASSDQTGYTEAFF,TGTGCCAGCAGTGATCAGACAGGGTACACTGAAGCTTTCTTT
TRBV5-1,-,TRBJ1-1,CASRVEAAALTEAFF,TGCGCCAGCAGGGTTGAAGCGGCCGCTCTTACTGAAGCTTTCTTT
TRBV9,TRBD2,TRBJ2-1,CASSVASGGMREQFF,TGTGCCAGCAGCGTAGCTAGCGGGGGCATGAGGGAGCAGTTCTTC